Detailed here is one T cell receptor (beta chain). The data derive from a study of patients and donors after allogeneic stem cell transplantation. TCRdb re-analysed the RT-PCR reads in MiXCR, keeping a single row per CDR3 protein. Of 20,000 to 30,000 distinct CDR3 sequences in the sample, approximately 43% were seen once. Looked up from germline, CDR1 is SGHTS and CDR2 is YDEGEE. This CDR3 contains 11 residues. The V end was cut by 0 bases, the J end by 7 bases, with 4 bases between. The sequencing input was blood, either unsorted or a sorted T cell fraction (not recorded which). The origin of this receptor is a human donor who was either an allogeneic HSCT recipient or a stem cell or donor lymphocyte infusion donor (not recorded which). It is not recorded whose cells these are; they may come from a transplant donor. The chain carries TRBV5-8 and TRBJ1-2; the D is unclear. The CDR3 here is CASSLVVGYTF. The CDR3 DNA reads as TGTGCCAGCAGCTTGGTGGTTGGCTACACCTTC.